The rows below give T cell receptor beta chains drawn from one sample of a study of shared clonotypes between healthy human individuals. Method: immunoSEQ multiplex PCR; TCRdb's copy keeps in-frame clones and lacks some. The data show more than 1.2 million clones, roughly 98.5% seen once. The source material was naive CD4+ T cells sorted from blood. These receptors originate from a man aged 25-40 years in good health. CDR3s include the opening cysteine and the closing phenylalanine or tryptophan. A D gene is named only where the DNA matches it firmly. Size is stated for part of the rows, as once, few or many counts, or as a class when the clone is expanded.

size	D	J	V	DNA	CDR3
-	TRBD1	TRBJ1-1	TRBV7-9	TGTGCCAGCAGCCACAGGGGACGCAACACTGAAGCTTTCTTT	CASSHRGRNTEAFF
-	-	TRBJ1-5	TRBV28	TGTGCCAGCAGCCCTCAGGGAGGCCGGGGTCAGCCCCAGCATTTT	CASSPQGGRGQPQHF
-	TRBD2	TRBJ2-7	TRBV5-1	TGCGCCAGCAGCTCCCGGACTAGCACTGACGAGCAGTACTTC	CASSSRTSTDEQYF
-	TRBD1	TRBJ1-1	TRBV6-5	TGTGCCAGCAGTCGACAGGGTACGAACACTGAAGCTTTCTTT	CASSRQGTNTEAFF
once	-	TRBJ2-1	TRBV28	TGTGCCAGCAGTTTTGGTGCAACTTACAATGAGCAGTTCTTC	CASSFGATYNEQFF
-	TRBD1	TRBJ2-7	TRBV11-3	TGTGCCAGCAGCATCGGGACAGGGGAACCCTACGAGCAGTACTTC	CASSIGTGEPYEQYF
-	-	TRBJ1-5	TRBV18	TGTGCCAGCTCATCGGGGTTAAATCAGCCCCAGCATTTT	CASSSGLNQPQHF
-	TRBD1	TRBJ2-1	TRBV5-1	TGCGCCAGCAGCTCAAGGACAGGTGTTTTCAATGAGCAGTTCTTC	CASSSRTGVFNEQFF
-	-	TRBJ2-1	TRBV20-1	TGCAGTGCCAGGCTTGAGCAGTTCTTC	CSARLEQFF
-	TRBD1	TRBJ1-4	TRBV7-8	TGTGCCAGCAGAAAGGACAGGGAGGTGCGGACTAATGAAAAACTGTTTTTT	CASRKDREVRTNEKLFF
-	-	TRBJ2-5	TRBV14	TGTGCCAGCAGCCAAAATACAGGTGGAGAGACCCAGTACTTC	CASSQNTGGETQYF
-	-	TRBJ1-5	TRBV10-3	TGTGCCATCAGTGACCTTCCACCAGGCAATCAGCCCCAGCATTTT	CAISDLPPGNQPQHF
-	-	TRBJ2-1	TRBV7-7	TGTGCTAGCAGCTTAGCGGGACAGGGTCCAAATGAGCAGTTCTTC	CASSLAGQGPNEQFF
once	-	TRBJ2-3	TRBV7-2	TGTGCCAGCAGCTTACTCGGGCCGGGCACAGATACGCAGTATTTT	CASSLLGPGTDTQYF
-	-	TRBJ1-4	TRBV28	TGTGCCAGCAGTGACGACCCAGCAACTAATGAAAAACTGTTTTTT	CASSDDPATNEKLFF
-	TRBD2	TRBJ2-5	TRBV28	TGTGCCAGACCCGGGACTAGAATTGTAGAGACCCAGTACTTC	CARPGTRIVETQYF
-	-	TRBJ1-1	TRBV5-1	TGCGCCAGCAGCTTGGATGGCCTCGGCAGACGGGGGGGCACTGAAGCTTTCTTT	CASSLDGLGRRGGTEAFF
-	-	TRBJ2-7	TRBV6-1	TGTGCCAGCAGTGAACAGGGGGGAACCTACGAGCAGTACTTC	CASSEQGGTYEQYF
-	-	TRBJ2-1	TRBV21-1	TGTGCCAGGGGACAGACGCAGTTCTTC	CARGQTQFF
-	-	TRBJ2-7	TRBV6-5	TGTGCCAGCGGAGAAGCCGGAGTAACCTACGAGCAGTACTTC	CASGEAGVTYEQYF
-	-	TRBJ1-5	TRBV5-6	TGTGCCAGCAGCTTGGGGTTCGGGAATCAGCCCCAGCATTTT	CASSLGFGNQPQHF
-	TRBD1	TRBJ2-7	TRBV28	TGTGCCAGCAGTTTCGGGCAGGGGGTCTACGAGCAGTACTTC	CASSFGQGVYEQYF
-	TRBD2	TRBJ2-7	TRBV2	TGTGCCAGCAGATTGGCTAGCGGGAGAGGGATCTCCTACGAGCAGTACTTC	CASRLASGRGISYEQYF
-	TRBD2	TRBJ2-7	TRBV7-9	TGTGCCAGCAGCCTTAGCGGGGGGCGTTTCGGGGAGCAGTACTTC	CASSLSGGRFGEQYF
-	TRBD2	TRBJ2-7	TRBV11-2	TGTGCCAGCAGCGGCGGACTAGCGGGTTGGGAGCAGTACTTC	CASSGGLAGWEQYF
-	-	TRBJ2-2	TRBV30	TGTGCCTGGAGTGGGGGCCCCACCGGGGAGCTGTTTTTT	CAWSGGPTGELFF
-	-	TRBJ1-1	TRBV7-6	TGTGCCAGCAGCTTAGAATTCACTGAAGCTTTCTTT	CASSLEFTEAFF
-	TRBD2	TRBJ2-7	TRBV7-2	TGTGCCAGCAGCGCCCTCACCGGGACTAGCTTTACTAGCGAGCAGTACTTC	CASSALTGTSFTSEQYF
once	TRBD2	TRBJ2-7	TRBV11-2	TGTGCCAGCAGCCCCCAACTAGCGGGAAGCTACGAGCAGTACTTC	CASSPQLAGSYEQYF
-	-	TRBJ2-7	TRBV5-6	TGTGCCAGCAGCTTGGTAGGTGAGCAGTACTTC	CASSLVGEQYF
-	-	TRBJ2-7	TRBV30	TGTGCCTGGATGGTGGCAGGGTTATTGGGCGAGCAGTACTTC	CAWMVAGLLGEQYF
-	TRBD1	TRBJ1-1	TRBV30	TGTGCCTGGAGTCTAAACAGGGGTTTCACTGAAGCTTTCTTT	CAWSLNRGFTEAFF
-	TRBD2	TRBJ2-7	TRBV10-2	TGCGCCAGCAGCGCTAGCGGGAGCTACGAGCAGTACTTC	CASSASGSYEQYF
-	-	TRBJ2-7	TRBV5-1	TGCGCCAGCAGCTTGGGTGTAGGGCTCTACGAGCAGTACTTC	CASSLGVGLYEQYF
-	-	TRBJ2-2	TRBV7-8	TGTGCCAGCAGCAAAAAGCAGGGACCCCTCCACGGGGAGCTGTTTTTT	CASSKKQGPLHGELFF
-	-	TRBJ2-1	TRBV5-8	TGTGCCAGCAGCTTGGTGGACGCCGCGTTGAGCTCCTACAATGAGCAGTTCTTC	CASSLVDAALSSYNEQFF
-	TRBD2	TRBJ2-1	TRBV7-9	TGTGCCAGCAGCTCGGGAGGGGAGGGCTACAATGAGCAGTTCTTC	CASSSGGEGYNEQFF
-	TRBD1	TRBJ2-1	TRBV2	TGTGCCAGCGGGGGGACAGGGGGCTGGAATGAGCAGTTCTTC	CASGGTGGWNEQFF